This TCR beta chain comes out of a study of tumor and adjacent non-tumor tissue in lung cancer. This sample's RNA came from whole unsorted tissue. Newly diagnosed lung cancer patients had thoracic surgery in China, August–November 2014, without prior chemotherapy. A modified ARM-PCR protocol with three rounds of nested PCR amplified TCRbeta. Each CDR3 protein is one row after TCRdb ran MiXCR on the multiplex PCR reads. The sample holds approximately 79,000 distinct CDR3 sequences, around 77% seen once. General study points: Tumor TCR diversity, when higher, was linked to shorter survival. Tumor repertoires had a smaller top 100 clone share than normal lung. TCR diversity was significantly greater in tumor than normal lung tissue.

Trimming left V 9 bases short and J 2 bases short, with 16 bases between. The CDR3 has 14 amino acids. Looked up from germline, CDR1 is SGHNT and CDR2 is YYREEE (reference sequence). Note on this clonotype: Its target is not known.

This chain uses TRBV5-4 with TRBJ2-3; D is unclear. This TCR was recovered from a middle-aged woman with non-small cell lung cancer. Specimen: lung tumor tissue. CDR3 nucleotides: TGTGCCACTAAGACCGTCCTCCTCACAGATACGCAGTATTTT. The encoded protein is CATKTVLLTDTQYF.